This T cell receptor (beta chain) comes out of a study of shared clonotypes between healthy human individuals. In the study overall: There were three CD4 naive, three CD4 memory, two CD8 naive and one CD8 memory plates per donor. General study findings and limits: In a handful of donors, around 5.5% of naive CD4 clonotypes appeared in common. Generally, naive subsets came out with larger estimated richness than memory subsets.

This clone was seen only a few times. Its target is not known. Only CD45RO-negative cells positively selected for CCR7 counted as naive CD8 cells, so terminally differentiated effector memory CD45RA+ cells were excluded. Deep level was the assay's run setting. The method was immunoSEQ multiplex PCR; TCRdb's version includes in-frame clones alone and lacks a portion of them. The repertoire holds roughly 2.1 million clones, with approximately 94% as singletons. The CDR3 sequence is 14 residues long. CDR1 LGHNA and CDR2 YNFKEQ come from the germline V gene. V lost 3 bases to trimming and J lost 5 bases; unmatched junction nucleotides: 4.

The chain couples TRBV4-2 to TRBJ1-5; the match to TRBD1 covers 7 bases. Sequenced input: naive CD8+ T cells from PBMCs. This clonotype originated in a young man in good health. Some clones in this sample may be carry-over from other donors' samples. This CDR3 reads CASSHPDRDQPQHF. Written as DNA, the CDR3 is TGTGCCAGCAGCCACCCCGACAGGGATCAGCCCCAGCATTTT.